Described below is a single TCR beta chain sequence and its context. The sample is drawn from a study of CD8 T cells in Susac syndrome. With random hexamers, 0.5 to 1 ug RNA was reverse transcribed. From the immunoSEQ multiplex PCR reads, TCRdb called clonotypes with MiXCR, one entry per CDR3 protein. Of some 240,000 distinct CDR3 sequences listed, about 95% are singletons. CDR1 SGHNT and CDR2 YYREEE come from the germline V gene (reference sequence). The V gene lost 0 bases and the J gene lost 3 bases, with 9 bases spanning the gap. CDR3 length equals 15 residues. Sequencing of TCR beta was performed on blood CD8+ and CD4+ T cells.

The J gene is TRBJ2-2, the V gene TRBV5-4; the D gene is possibly TRBD2 (5 bases). Sequenced material: CD4+ T cells from PBMCs. The receptor was isolated from a human donor with Susac syndrome. The CDR3 sequence: CASSLGTDYTGELFF. CDR3 nucleotides: TGTGCCAGCAGCTTGGGGACGGACTACACCGGGGAGCTGTTTTTT.